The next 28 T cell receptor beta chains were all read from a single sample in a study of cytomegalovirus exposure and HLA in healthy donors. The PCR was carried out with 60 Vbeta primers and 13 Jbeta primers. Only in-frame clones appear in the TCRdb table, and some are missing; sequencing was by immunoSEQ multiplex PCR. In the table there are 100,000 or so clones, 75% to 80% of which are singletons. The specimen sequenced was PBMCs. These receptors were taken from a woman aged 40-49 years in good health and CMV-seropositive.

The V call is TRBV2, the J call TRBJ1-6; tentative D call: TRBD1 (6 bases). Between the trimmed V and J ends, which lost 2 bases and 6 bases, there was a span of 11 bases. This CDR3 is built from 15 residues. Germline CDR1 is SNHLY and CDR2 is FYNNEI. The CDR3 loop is CASSELRGTNSPLHF. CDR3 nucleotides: TGTGCCAGCAGTGAACTGAGGGGGACTAATTCACCCCTCCACTTT.

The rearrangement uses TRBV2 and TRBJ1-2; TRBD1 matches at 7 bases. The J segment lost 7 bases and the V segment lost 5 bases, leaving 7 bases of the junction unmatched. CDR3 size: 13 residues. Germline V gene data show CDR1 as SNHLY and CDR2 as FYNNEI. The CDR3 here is CASSPDRESGYTF. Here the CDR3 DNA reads TGTGCCAGCAGTCCTGACAGGGAGAGTGGCTACACCTTC.

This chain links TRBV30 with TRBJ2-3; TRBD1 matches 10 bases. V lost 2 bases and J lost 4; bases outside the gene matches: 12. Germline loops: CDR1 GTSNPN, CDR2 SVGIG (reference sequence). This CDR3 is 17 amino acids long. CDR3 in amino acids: CAWSRSFGQGGPDTQYF. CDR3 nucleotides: TGTGCCTGGAGTAGAAGTTTTGGACAGGGGGGGCCAGATACGCAGTATTTT.

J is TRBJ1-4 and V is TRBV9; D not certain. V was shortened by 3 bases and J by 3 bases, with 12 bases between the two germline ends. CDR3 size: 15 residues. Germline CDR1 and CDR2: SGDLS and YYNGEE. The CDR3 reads CASSGRAASNEKLFF. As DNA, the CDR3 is TGTGCCAGCAGCGGGAGGGCGGCCTCTAATGAAAAACTGTTTTTT.

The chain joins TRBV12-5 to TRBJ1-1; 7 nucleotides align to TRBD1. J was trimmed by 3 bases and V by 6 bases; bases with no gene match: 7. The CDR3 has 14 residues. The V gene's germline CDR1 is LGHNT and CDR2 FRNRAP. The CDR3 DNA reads TGTGCTAGTGGCCGACAGGGCGGGTACACTGAAGCTTTCTTT. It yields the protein CASGRQGGYTEAFF.

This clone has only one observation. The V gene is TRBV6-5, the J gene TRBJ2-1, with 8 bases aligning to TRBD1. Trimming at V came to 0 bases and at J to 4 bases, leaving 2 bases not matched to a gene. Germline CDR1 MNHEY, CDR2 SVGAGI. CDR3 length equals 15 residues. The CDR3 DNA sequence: TGTGCCAGCAGTTACTCCGGACAGGGTTACAATGAGCAGTTCTTC. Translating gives CASSYSGQGYNEQFF.

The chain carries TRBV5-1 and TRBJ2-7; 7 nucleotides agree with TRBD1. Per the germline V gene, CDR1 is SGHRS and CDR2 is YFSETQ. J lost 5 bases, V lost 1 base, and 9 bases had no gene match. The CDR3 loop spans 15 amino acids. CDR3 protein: CASSLYGDSRNEQYF. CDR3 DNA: TGCGCCAGCAGCTTGTATGGGGACAGCCGAAACGAGCAGTACTTC.

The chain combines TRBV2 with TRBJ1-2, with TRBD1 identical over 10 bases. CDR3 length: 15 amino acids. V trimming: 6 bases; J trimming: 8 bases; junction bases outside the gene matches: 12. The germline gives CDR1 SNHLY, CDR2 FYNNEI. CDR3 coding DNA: TGTGCCAGCAGCCTCCGGGACAGGGGTGGAGAAGGCTACACCTTC. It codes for CASSLRDRGGEGYTF.

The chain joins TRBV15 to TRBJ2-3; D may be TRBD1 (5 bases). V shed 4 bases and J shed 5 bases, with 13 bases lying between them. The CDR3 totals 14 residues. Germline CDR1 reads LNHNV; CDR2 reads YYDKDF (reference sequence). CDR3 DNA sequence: TGTGCCACCAGCATCTCAGGGTTGAAAGATACGCAGTATTTT. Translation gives CATSISGLKDTQYF.

CDR3 sequence: CASSESMSGQGEAFF. CDR3 DNA: TGCGCCAGCAGTGAGTCCATGTCGGGACAGGGCGAAGCTTTCTTT. The chain couples TRBV10-1 to TRBJ1-1; 9 bases line up with TRBD1. J gave up 8 bases and V 0 bases, and 7 bases lay outside the gene matches. This CDR3 is built from 15 residues. The V gene's germline CDR1 is WNHNN and CDR2 SYGVQD (reference sequence).

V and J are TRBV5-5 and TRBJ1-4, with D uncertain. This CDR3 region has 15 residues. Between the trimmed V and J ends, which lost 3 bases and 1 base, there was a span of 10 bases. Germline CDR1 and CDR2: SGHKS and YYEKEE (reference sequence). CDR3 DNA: TGTGCCAGCAGCTACCGTCGGGGAACTAATGAAAAACTGTTTTTT. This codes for CASSYRRGTNEKLFF.

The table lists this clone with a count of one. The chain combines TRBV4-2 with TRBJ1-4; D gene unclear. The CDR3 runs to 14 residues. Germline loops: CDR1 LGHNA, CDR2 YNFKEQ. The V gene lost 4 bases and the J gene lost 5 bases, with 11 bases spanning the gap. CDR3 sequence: CASSRPGSNEKLFF. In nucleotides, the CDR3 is TGTGCCAGCAGCCGCCCGGGGTCCAATGAAAAACTGTTTTTT.

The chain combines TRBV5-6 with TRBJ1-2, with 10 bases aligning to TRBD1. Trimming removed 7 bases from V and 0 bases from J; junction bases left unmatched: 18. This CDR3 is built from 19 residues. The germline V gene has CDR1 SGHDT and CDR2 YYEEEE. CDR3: CASFYYSGTGEFSNYGYTF. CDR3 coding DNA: TGTGCCAGCTTCTATTACTCCGGGACAGGGGAGTTCTCTAACTATGGCTACACCTTC.

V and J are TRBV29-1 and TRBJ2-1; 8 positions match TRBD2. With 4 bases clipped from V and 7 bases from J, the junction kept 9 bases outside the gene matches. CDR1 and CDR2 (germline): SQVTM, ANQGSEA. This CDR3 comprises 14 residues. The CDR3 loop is CSVGEGTRGNEQFF. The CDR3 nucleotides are TGCAGCGTTGGGGAGGGGACTAGGGGGAATGAGCAGTTCTTC.

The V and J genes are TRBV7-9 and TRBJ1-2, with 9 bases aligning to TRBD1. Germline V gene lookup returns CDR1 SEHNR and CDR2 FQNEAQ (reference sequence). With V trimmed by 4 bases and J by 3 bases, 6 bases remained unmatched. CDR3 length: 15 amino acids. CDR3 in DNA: TGTGCCAGCAGCTCCGACAGGGGGAGTGACTATGGCTACACCTTC. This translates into CASSSDRGSDYGYTF.

The CDR3 DNA reads TGCGCCAGCAGTCCTAGCGGGGTATACAATGAGCAGTTCTTC. The encoded protein is CASSPSGVYNEQFF. V gene TRBV10-1 combines with J gene TRBJ2-1, with 9 bases aligning to TRBD2. The CDR3 runs to 14 residues. Germline CDR1 is WNHNN and CDR2 is SYGVQD (reference sequence). J was trimmed by 4 bases and V by 5 bases; bases with no gene match: 3.

The DNA for the CDR3 is TGTGCCAGCAGCTCCTGGCAGGGGGCGCTTGGCTACACCTTC. This encodes CASSSWQGALGYTF. The chain is built from TRBV11-2 and TRBJ1-2; the match to TRBD1 covers 8 bases. V shed 4 bases, J shed 7 bases, and the junction held 8 bases outside the gene matches. The CDR3 consists of 14 residues. In germline, CDR1 is SGHAT, CDR2 FQNNGV.

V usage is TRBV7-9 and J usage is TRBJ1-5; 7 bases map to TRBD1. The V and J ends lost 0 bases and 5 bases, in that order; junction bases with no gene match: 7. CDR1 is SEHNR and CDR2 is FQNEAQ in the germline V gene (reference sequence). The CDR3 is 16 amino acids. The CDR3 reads CASSLAQGLKDQPQHF. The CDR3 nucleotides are TGTGCCAGCAGCTTAGCACAGGGGCTTAAGGATCAGCCCCAGCATTTT.

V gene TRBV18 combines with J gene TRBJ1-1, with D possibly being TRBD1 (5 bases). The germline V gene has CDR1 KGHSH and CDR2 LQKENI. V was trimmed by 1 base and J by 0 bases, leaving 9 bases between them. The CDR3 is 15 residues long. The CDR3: CASSPRGAMNTEAFF. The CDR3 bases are TGTGCCAGCTCACCACGGGGCGCCATGAACACTGAAGCTTTCTTT.

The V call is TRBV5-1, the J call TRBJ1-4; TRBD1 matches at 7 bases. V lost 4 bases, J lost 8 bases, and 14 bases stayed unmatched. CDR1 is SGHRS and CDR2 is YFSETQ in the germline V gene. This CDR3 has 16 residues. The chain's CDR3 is CASSHYTEGAREKLFF. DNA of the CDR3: TGCGCCAGCAGCCATTATACTGAGGGGGCTCGGGAAAAACTGTTTTTT.

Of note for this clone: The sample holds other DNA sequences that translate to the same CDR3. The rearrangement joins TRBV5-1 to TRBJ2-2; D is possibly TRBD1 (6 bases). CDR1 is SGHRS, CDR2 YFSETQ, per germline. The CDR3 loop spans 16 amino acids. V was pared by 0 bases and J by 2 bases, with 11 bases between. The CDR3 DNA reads TGCGCCAGCAGCTTGGGATGGGGGCGAAACACCGGGGAGCTGTTTTTT. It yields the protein CASSLGWGRNTGELFF.

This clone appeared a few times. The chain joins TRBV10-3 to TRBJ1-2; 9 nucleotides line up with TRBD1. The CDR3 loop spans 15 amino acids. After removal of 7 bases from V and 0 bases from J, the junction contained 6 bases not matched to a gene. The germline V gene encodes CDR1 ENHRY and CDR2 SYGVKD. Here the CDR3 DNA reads TGTGCCATCATGGGACAGGGCAATTCTAACTATGGCTACACCTTC. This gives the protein CAIMGQGNSNYGYTF.

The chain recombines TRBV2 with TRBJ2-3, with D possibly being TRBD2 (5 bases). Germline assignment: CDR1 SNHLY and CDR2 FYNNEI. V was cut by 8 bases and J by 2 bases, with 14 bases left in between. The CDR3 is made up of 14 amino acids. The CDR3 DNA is TGTGCCAGCTCCAGGACGGGAAACACAGATACGCAGTATTTT. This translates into CASSRTGNTDTQYF.

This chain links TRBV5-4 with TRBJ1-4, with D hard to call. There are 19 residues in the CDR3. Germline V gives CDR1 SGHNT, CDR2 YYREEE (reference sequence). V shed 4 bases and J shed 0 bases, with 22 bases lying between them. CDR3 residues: CASSPKAPGSHATNEKLFF. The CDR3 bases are TGTGCCAGCAGCCCTAAGGCCCCGGGGTCCCATGCAACTAATGAAAAACTGTTTTTT. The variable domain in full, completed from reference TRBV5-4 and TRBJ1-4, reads ETGVTQSPTHLIKTRGQQVTLRCSSQSGHNTVSWYQQALGQGPQFIFQYYREEENGRGNFPPRFSGLQFPNYSSELNVNALELDDSALYLCASSPKAPGSHATNEKLFFGSGTQLSVL.

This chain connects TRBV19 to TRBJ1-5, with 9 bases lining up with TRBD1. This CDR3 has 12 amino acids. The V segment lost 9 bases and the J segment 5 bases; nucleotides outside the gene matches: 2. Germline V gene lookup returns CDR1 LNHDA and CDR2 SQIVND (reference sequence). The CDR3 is CASDRGYQPQHF. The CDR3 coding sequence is TGTGCCAGCGACAGGGGGTATCAGCCCCAGCATTTT.

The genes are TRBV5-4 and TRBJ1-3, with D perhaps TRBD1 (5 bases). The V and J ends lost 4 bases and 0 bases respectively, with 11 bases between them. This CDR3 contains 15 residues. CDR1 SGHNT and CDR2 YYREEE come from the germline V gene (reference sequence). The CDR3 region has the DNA TGTGCCAGCAGCCCCCAGGGTAACTCTGGAAACACCATATATTTT. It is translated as CASSPQGNSGNTIYF.

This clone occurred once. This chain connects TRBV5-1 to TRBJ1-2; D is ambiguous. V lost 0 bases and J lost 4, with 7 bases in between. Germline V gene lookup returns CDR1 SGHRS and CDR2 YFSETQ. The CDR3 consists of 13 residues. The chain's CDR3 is CASSLAGSYGYTF. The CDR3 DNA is TGCGCCAGCAGCTTGGCTGGCAGCTATGGCTACACCTTC. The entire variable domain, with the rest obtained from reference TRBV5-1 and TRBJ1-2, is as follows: KAGVTQTPRYLIKTRGQQVTLSCSPISGHRSVSWYQQTPGQGLQFLFEYFSETQRNKGNFPGRFSGRQFSNSRSEMNVSTLELGDSALYLCASSLAGSYGYTFGSGTRLTVV.

DNA of the CDR3: TGTGCCAGCAGCTTGTTAGGCATGAGTGTGAGCGGGGGGGCCAAGGAGCAGTTCTTC. Amino acids: CASSLLGMSVSGGAKEQFF. This sequence joins TRBV5-4 and TRBJ2-1; 10 nucleotides line up with TRBD2. Germline loops: CDR1 SGHNT, CDR2 YYREEE (reference sequence). J was trimmed by 10 bases and V by 1 base; bases with no gene match: 20. This CDR3 is 19 amino acids long.